This T cell receptor beta chain was found in a study of radiotherapy plus CTLA-4 blockade in lung cancer (dated by TCRdb to 2017 to 2018). Regarding the research as a whole: Among enrolled patients, about 17% had an objective response and 31% reached disease control.

Including cysteine and phenylalanine, the CDR3 has 14 amino acids. Here the CDR3 DNA is all that survives: 42 bases in frame from base 1. The CDR1 and CDR2 encoded by the germline V gene (reference sequence) are LNHDA and SQIVND. V is cut back by 7 bases and J by 3 bases, with 6 bases in the junction unmatched. Study-level results and caveats: Early dynamic changes in blood T cell clones, together with increased serum interferon-beta after radiation, were reported as the strongest predictors of response. After treatment with radiotherapy and ipilimumab, TCR clones that came from tumors expanded in the peripheral blood.

Library construction relied on the immunoSEQ multiplex PCR assay. In its TCRdb copy, this immuneACCESS table keeps in-frame sequences only and misses some clones. Where compared with another copy, unresolved V genes explain less than half of these, and the others have no known cause. This sample comprises around 85,000 clones, about 86% of them detected only once. The ten biggest clones cover about 2% of the sample. The study tested focal radiation therapy combined with CTLA-4 blockade (ipilimumab) in patients with chemo-refractory metastatic non-small-cell lung cancer. About this clone itself: Which antigen it targets is not known. No qualities accompany the bases; no much larger clone lies one base away.

The input for sequencing was peripheral blood, taken from a patient treated with radiotherapy plus ipilimumab. The source is a human donor with non-small cell lung cancer who had a partial response to radiotherapy plus ipilimumab. This chain is built from TRBV19 and TRBJ1-2; TRBD1 agrees with 9 junctional bases. The CDR3 in this case is CASTLTGGDYGYTF. The DNA reads as follows: TGTGCCAGTACCCTGACAGGGGGGGACTATGGCTACACCTTC.